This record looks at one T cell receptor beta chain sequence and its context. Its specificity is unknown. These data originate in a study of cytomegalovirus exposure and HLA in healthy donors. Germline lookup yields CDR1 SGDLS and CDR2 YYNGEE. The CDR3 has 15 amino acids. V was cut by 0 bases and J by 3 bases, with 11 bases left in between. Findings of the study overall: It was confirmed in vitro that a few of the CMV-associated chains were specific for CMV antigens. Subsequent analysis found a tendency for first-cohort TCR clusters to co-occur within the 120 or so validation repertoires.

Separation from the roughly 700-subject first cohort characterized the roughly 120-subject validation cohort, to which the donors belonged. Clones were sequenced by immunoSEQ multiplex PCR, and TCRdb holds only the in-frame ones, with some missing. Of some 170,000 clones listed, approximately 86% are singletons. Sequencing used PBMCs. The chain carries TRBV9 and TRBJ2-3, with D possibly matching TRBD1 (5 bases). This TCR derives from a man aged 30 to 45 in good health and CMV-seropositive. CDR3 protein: CASSVEGQGTDTQYF. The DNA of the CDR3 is TGTGCCAGCAGCGTAGAGGGGCAGGGTACAGATACGCAGTATTTT.